What follows are 7 T cell receptor beta chains derived from one specimen sequenced in a study of T cells after posttransplantation cyclophosphamide. This table comes from immunoSEQ multiplex PCR, and its TCRdb copy is limited to in-frame clones, with some not included. The sample lists a few thousand clones, around two thirds seen once, with roughly 14% in the top ten. A marrow graft followed busulfan-fludarabine conditioning, with cyclophosphamide on days +3 and +4. The specimen was PBMCs, collected 30 days after allogeneic stem cell transplant with posttransplant cyclophosphamide. These receptors originate from a male patient between 60 and 69 years old who received an allogeneic stem cell transplant from a related donor and was CMV-positive. Certain T cells may be donor cells from the graft.

This clone showed up just a few times. V and J are TRBV7-3 and TRBJ2-2; D perhaps matches TRBD1 (5 bases). The V end lost 5 bases, the J end lost 0 bases, and 13 bases lay between the germline ends. The CDR3 runs 16 residues. Germline V gene lookup returns CDR1 SGHTA and CDR2 FQGTGA. Here the CDR3 DNA reads TGTGCCAGCAGCACTACAGGAGATACGAACACCGGGGAGCTGTTTTTT. It specifies CASSTTGDTNTGELFF. Based on the CDR3 plus reference TRBV7-3 and TRBJ2-2, the full variable domain is GAGVSQTPSNKVTEKGKYVELRCDPISGHTALYWYRQSLGQGPEFLIYFQGTGAADDSGLPNDRFFAVRPEGSVSTLKIQRTERGDSAVYLCASSTTGDTNTGELFFGEGSRLTVL.

This clone turned up a few times. The gene calls are TRBV6-5 and TRBJ1-2; possible D gene TRBD1, 6 bases. CDR1 and CDR2 from the germline V gene are MNHEY and SVGAGI. The ends were cut back, 7 bases at V and 4 bases at J, with 13 bases in the middle. The CDR3 contains 13 residues. Written as DNA, the CDR3 is TGTGCCAGCACCCCTGGGGGCGGCTATGGCTACACCTTC. Translation: CASTPGGGYGYTF.

The chain joins TRBV7-6 to TRBJ1-6; D not certain. Deletions cut 5 bases from V and 8 bases from J, with 19 bases between. The CDR3 consists of 16 residues. Germline V lookup: CDR1 SGHVS, CDR2 FNYEAQ. The CDR3, as DNA: TGTGCCAGCAGCCCTTTCGCCGGGGTACTGGATTCACCCCTCCACTTT. This gives the protein CASSPFAGVLDSPLHF. The complete variable domain, with remaining parts taken from reference TRBV7-6 and TRBJ1-6, reads GAGVSQSPRYKVTKRGQDVALRCDPISGHVSLYWYRQALGQGPEFLTYFNYEAQQDKSGLPNDRFSAERPEGSISTLTIQRTEQRDSAMYRCASSPFAGVLDSPLHFGNGTRLTVT.

This chain links TRBV25-1 with TRBJ2-7; 9 bases agree with TRBD1. The CDR3 contains 14 residues. The germline V gene encodes CDR1 MGHDK and CDR2 SYGVNS. Unmatched junction bases numbered 7, after V lost 6 bases and J lost 4 bases. The CDR3 reads CASSHGQGRYEQYF. The DNA for the CDR3 is TGTGCCAGCAGCCATGGACAGGGGAGATACGAGCAGTACTTC.

The chain's CDR3 is CASRERQGARADGANVLTF. The CDR3 DNA is TGTGCCAGCAGGGAAAGACAGGGGGCGCGGGCGGATGGGGCCAACGTCCTGACTTTC. V and J are TRBV21-1 and TRBJ2-6; the tabulated D call, TRBD1, remains unverified against the DNA. TRBV21-1 is labeled a pseudogene. This CDR3 comprises 19 residues.

This chain connects TRBV11-3 to TRBJ2-5; possibly TRBD1 for D (6 bases). V was pared by 3 bases and J by 2 bases, with 13 bases between. The CDR3 covers 15 residues. The germline V gene encodes CDR1 SGHNT and CDR2 YENEEA. CDR3 nucleotide sequence: TGTGCCAGCAGCTTGTCAGGGGTTGTTCAAGAGACCCAGTACTTC. Amino acid sequence: CASSLSGVVQETQYF.

Relative to its sample, this clone is medium-sized. The chain has TRBV18 and TRBJ1-1; unclear D gene. Trimming stripped 6 bases from V and 1 base from J, with 6 bases between. The CDR3 length is 12 residues. Per the germline V gene, CDR1 is KGHSH and CDR2 is LQKENI. The CDR3 here is CASSPRNTEAFF. The DNA of the CDR3 is TGTGCCAGCTCGCCGAGGAACACTGAAGCTTTCTTT.